The 4 T cell receptor beta chains below all came from one sample that was sequenced in a study of control samples from healthy donors and cancer patients. The table came from immunoSEQ multiplex PCR; TCRdb's copy has only in-frame clones and leaves some out. This table has around 80,000 clones, nearly 90% appearing once. The sequenced sample was blood. Receptor source: a woman in her forties or fifties in good health.

V gene TRBV4-1 combines with J gene TRBJ2-3; TRBD1 agrees at 11 bases. This CDR3 has 18 amino acids. The V segment lost 8 bases and the J segment 2 bases; nucleotides outside the gene matches: 15. The germline CDR1 and CDR2 sequences are MGHRA and YSYEKL. The chain's CDR3 is CASDPGQGANSFTDTQYF. In nucleotides, the CDR3 is TGCGCCAGCGACCCAGGACAGGGGGCGAATTCTTTCACAGATACGCAGTATTTT.

This sequence joins TRBV12-3 or TRBV12-4 and TRBJ1-1; D unresolved. The CDR3 extends over 13 amino acids. Trimming shortened V by 2 bases and J by 0 bases, and 4 bases separated the two germline ends. The CDR3 nucleotides read TGTGCCAGCAGTTTAAAAGTGAACACTGAAGCTTTCTTT. Translating gives CASSLKVNTEAFF.

V and J are TRBV6-5 and TRBJ2-3, with D hard to call. The V and J ends lost 0 bases and 4 bases respectively, with 8 bases between them. The CDR3 is 14 amino acids. Germline assignment: CDR1 MNHEY and CDR2 SVGAGI. In nucleotides, the CDR3 is TGTGCCAGCAGTTACTCGGACCGTTCAGATACGCAGTATTTT. This sequence encodes CASSYSDRSDTQYF.

The chain uses TRBV5-1 and TRBJ2-5; D is undetermined. Germline V gives CDR1 SGHRS, CDR2 YFSETQ. V gave up 2 bases and J gave up 2 bases, with 10 bases separating them. The CDR3 length is 14 residues. CDR3 amino acids: CASSFSQSQETQYF. In DNA form, the CDR3 reads TGCGCCAGCAGCTTTTCTCAATCGCAAGAGACCCAGTACTTC.